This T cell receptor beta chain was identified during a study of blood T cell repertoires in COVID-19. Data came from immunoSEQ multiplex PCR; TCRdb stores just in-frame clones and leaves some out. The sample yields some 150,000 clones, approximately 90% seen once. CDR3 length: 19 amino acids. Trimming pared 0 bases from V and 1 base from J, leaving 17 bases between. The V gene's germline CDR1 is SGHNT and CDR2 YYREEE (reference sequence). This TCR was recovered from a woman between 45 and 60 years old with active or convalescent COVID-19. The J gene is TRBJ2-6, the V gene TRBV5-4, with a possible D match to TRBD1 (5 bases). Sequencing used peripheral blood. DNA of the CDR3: TGTGCCAGCAGCTTGGAGTGGCAGGGCGGTATTTCTGGGGCCAACGTCCTGACTTTC. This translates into CASSLEWQGGISGANVLTF.